This T cell receptor (beta chain) was observed in a study of identical twins. TCRdb recomputed calls from the 5' RACE reads with MiXCR, one row per CDR3 protein. Among roughly 720,000 distinct CDR3 sequences listed, roughly 18% were seen once. This clonotype was counted only a few times. Separately, the same data were catalogued under a study of T cells expressing NK-cell markers. That report notes: For roughly 6 donors, the dominant NKG2C+ clonotypes made up about 1.0-8% of their CD8+ T cells. The same clonotypes also predominated in the CD3+CD56-NKG2C+ fraction of a few donors.

The sequenced sample consisted of PBMCs. The sequence derives from a woman between 18 and 29 years old in good health.

The CDR3 loop reads CASIGYGYTF. Written as DNA, the CDR3 is TGTGCCAGCATCGGCTATGGCTACACCTTC. The rearrangement links TRBV2 to TRBJ1-2; D unresolved. With 7 bases removed from V and 4 bases from J, the gap between germline ends came to 4 bases. Germline V CDR1 and CDR2: SNHLY, FYNNEI. The CDR3 sequence is 10 residues long.